The clone carrying this T cell receptor beta chain was seen at least ten times. The antigen is unknown. TCRdb independently ran MiXCR on the reads; one entry per CDR3 protein. This table holds 250,000 to 350,000 distinct CDR3 sequences, about 26% found once. The data derive from a study of T cell repertoires in cytomegalovirus infection. The CDR3 consists of 16 residues. Germline assignment: CDR1 SGHTA and CDR2 FQGNSA. Trimming took 5 bases from V and 0 from J; bases not matched to a gene: 10. Study results and caveats: Summed public TCR beta family frequency identified CMV carriers bearing the relevant HLA.

Material: PBMCs. This TCR was sampled from a human donor in good health (CMV status not recorded). Some clones in this sample may be carry-over from other donors' samples. This chain connects TRBV7-2 to TRBJ2-7; 7 bases match TRBD2. The CDR3 nucleotides are TGTGCCAGCAGCCCCCGGGGAGCGGGGATCTCCTACGAGCAGTACTTC. Translating it yields CASSPRGAGISYEQYF.